A single sample gave rise to the 28 T cell receptor beta chains below, sequenced in a study of blood T cell repertoires in COVID-19. Measured with immunoSEQ multiplex PCR; TCRdb has only the in-frame clones, and not every one. The sample lists 360,000 or so clones; 88% were seen once. Sequencing used PBMCs or T cells enriched from blood (not recorded which). These receptors came from a woman aged 25 to 45 who had been exposed to COVID-19.

The chain carries TRBV5-1 and TRBJ2-1; the D is unclear. The CDR3 covers 15 residues. With 2 bases removed from V and 7 bases from J, the gap between germline ends came to 16 bases. Germline assignment: CDR1 SGHRS and CDR2 YFSETQ. CDR3 in amino acids: CASSLGARQTNEQFF. For the CDR3, the DNA is TGCGCCAGCAGCTTAGGAGCGCGGCAAACGAATGAGCAGTTCTTC.

The gene calls are TRBV9 and TRBJ2-3, with a weak D call TRBD1 (5 bases). The V gene's germline CDR1 is SGDLS and CDR2 YYNGEE. The V end lost 0 bases, the J end lost 4 bases, and 15 bases lay between the germline ends. This CDR3 has 16 amino acids. The CDR3 DNA reads TGTGCCAGCAGCGTAGGTCCCCAGGGTGCCTCAGATACGCAGTATTTT. This encodes CASSVGPQGASDTQYF. Using reference TRBV9 and TRBJ2-3 for the parts outside the CDR3, the full variable domain is DSGVTQTPKHLITATGQRVTLRCSPRSGDLSVYWYQQSLDQGLQFLIQYYNGEERAKGNILERFSAQQFPDLHSELNLSSLELGDSALYFCASSVGPQGASDTQYFGPGTRLTVL.

V and J are TRBV2 and TRBJ2-7; 8 bases agree with TRBD1. V shed 6 bases and J 0 bases; nucleotides not matched to a gene: 4. The CDR3 has 14 residues. Germline CDR1 reads SNHLY; CDR2 reads FYNNEI. The CDR3 loop reads CASRDRVHSYEQYF. DNA of the CDR3: TGTGCCAGCAGGGACAGGGTACACTCCTACGAGCAGTACTTC. The full variable domain, with the rest looked up from reference TRBV2 and TRBJ2-7, is EPEVTQTPSHQVTQMGQEVILRCVPISNHLYFYWYRQILGQKVEFLVSFYNNEISEKSEIFDDQFSVERPDGSNFTLKIRSTKLEDSAMYFCASRDRVHSYEQYFGPGTRLTVT.

The chain uses TRBV14 and TRBJ1-3; no firm D call. This CDR3 region has 12 residues. Germline CDR1 SGHDN, CDR2 FVKESK. V lost 4 bases, J lost 4 bases, and 5 bases lay in between. As DNA, the CDR3 is TGTGCCAGCAGCCCCAGGGGAAACACCATATATTTT. Protein sequence: CASSPRGNTIYF.

This chain connects TRBV3-1 (or the pseudogene TRBV3-2) to TRBJ2-7; TRBD2 is a possible D gene (6 bases). The CDR3 length is 16 residues. V was trimmed by 1 base and J by 4 bases, leaving 17 bases between them. Germline CDR1 LGHDT, CDR2 YNNKEL (reference sequence). The CDR3: CASSQGTGSAAYEQYF. Written as DNA, the CDR3 is TGTGCCAGCAGCCAAGGGACCGGGAGTGCGGCATACGAGCAGTACTTC.

Written as DNA, the CDR3 is TGTGCCACCGGGTATGACGATCAGCCCCAGCATTTT. It encodes CATGYDDQPQHF. The chain has TRBV7-9 and TRBJ1-5, with unresolved D. The CDR3 spans 12 residues. V was cut by 10 bases and J by 5 bases, with 12 bases left in between. Germline V gene lookup returns CDR1 SEHNR and CDR2 FQNEAQ (reference sequence).

This chain connects TRBV28 to TRBJ2-1, with D possibly TRBD1 on 5 matching bases. CDR3 length: 11 amino acids. Germline loops: CDR1 MDHEN, CDR2 SYDVKM. V was cut by 6 bases and J by 11 bases, with 11 bases left in between. The CDR3 region is CASSPDRKQFF. In DNA, the CDR3 is TGTGCCAGCAGCCCCGACAGAAAGCAGTTCTTC.

The genes are TRBV10-3 and TRBJ2-5, with D possibly being TRBD2 (6 bases). Germline V gives CDR1 ENHRY, CDR2 SYGVKD. V was trimmed by 11 bases and J by 3 bases, leaving 13 bases between them. This CDR3 is 12 amino acids long. The CDR3 protein is CAVSGLEETQYF. CDR3 in DNA: TGTGCCGTATCGGGACTGGAAGAGACCCAGTACTTC.

This clone was counted once. The chain recombines TRBV27 with TRBJ2-7, with D hard to call. The CDR3 covers 14 residues. Germline assignment: CDR1 MNHEY and CDR2 SMNVEV (reference sequence). Trimming took off 0 bases at V and 2 bases at J, with 8 bases between the two ends. CDR3: CASSLSAVPYEQYF. CDR3 DNA sequence: TGTGCCAGCAGTTTATCGGCAGTCCCCTACGAGCAGTACTTC.

This clone was detected once. This sequence joins TRBV13 and TRBJ2-7; 7 bases are a match to TRBD1. V was clipped by 5 bases and J by 3 bases; unmatched bases: 13. Germline V lookup: CDR1 PRHDT, CDR2 FYEKMQ (reference sequence). This CDR3 is built from 16 residues. The CDR3 nucleotides are TGTGCCAGCAGCCCCATCTGGGGACAGAGGATCTACGAGCAGTACTTC. Translated: CASSPIWGQRIYEQYF. The full variable domain, its missing parts supplied by reference TRBV13 and TRBJ2-7, is AAGVIQSPRHLIKEKRETATLKCYPIPRHDTVYWYQQGPGQDPQFLISFYEKMQSDKGSIPDRFSAQQFSDYHSELNMSSLELGDSALYFCASSPIWGQRIYEQYFGPGTRLTVT.

The V and J genes are TRBV19 and TRBJ2-5; D is unresolved. Germline CDR1 is LNHDA and CDR2 is SQIVND (reference sequence). The CDR3 has 11 amino acids. The V end lost 5 bases, the J end lost 2 bases, and 3 bases lay between the germline ends. CDR3 amino acids: CASSVQETQYF. For the CDR3, the DNA is TGTGCCAGTAGTGTACAAGAGACCCAGTACTTC.

The V call is TRBV7-2, the J call TRBJ1-1; D not resolved. This CDR3 contains 14 residues. Trimming removed 1 base from V and 8 bases from J, with 14 bases in between. The germline CDR1 and CDR2 sequences are SGHTA and FQGNSA. The CDR3 reads CASSLGAGEKEAFF. The DNA for the CDR3 is TGTGCCAGCAGCTTAGGTGCCGGGGAGAAGGAAGCTTTCTTT.

The rearrangement joins TRBV18 to TRBJ2-7, with 9 bases aligning to TRBD2. J gave up 6 bases and V 5 bases, and 2 bases lay outside the gene matches. The CDR3 has 12 amino acids. Germline V gene data show CDR1 as KGHSH and CDR2 as LQKENI. CDR3 nucleotide sequence: TGTGCCAGCTCATTGCGGGAGGGCGAGCAGTACTTC. This codes for CASSLREGEQYF. Based on the CDR3 plus reference TRBV18 and TRBJ2-7, the full variable domain is NAGVMQNPRHLVRRRGQEARLRCSPMKGHSHVYWYRQLPEEGLKFMVYLQKENIIDESGMPKERFSAEFPKEGPSILRIQQVVRGDSAAYFCASSLREGEQYFGPGTRLTVT.

The chain joins TRBV14 to TRBJ2-3, with TRBD2 matching over 7 bases. V was pared by 0 bases and J by 10 bases, with 13 bases of the junction left unmatched. CDR1 is SGHDN and CDR2 is FVKESK in the germline V gene. CDR3 length equals 16 residues. The CDR3 DNA follows: TGTGCCAGCAGCCAAGACTGGGGAGGGGCCGATAGGGCGCAGTATTTT. Its translation: CASSQDWGGADRAQYF. Variable domain in full (rest from reference TRBV14 and TRBJ2-3): EAGVTQFPSHSVIEKGQTVTLRCDPISGHDNLYWYRRVMGKEIKFLLHFVKESKQDESGMPNNRFLAERTGGTYSTLKVQPAELEDSGVYFCASSQDWGGADRAQYFGPGTRLTVL.

This sequence joins TRBV28 and TRBJ2-7; 9 bases are shared with TRBD1. V shed 5 bases, J shed 7 bases, and the junction held 12 bases outside the gene matches. The CDR3 consists of 15 residues. Germline V lookup: CDR1 MDHEN, CDR2 SYDVKM. CDR3 amino acids: CASSQGDRAYMEQYF. The CDR3 DNA is TGTGCCAGCAGTCAAGGGGACAGGGCCTACATGGAGCAGTACTTC.

The chain couples TRBV4-2 to TRBJ2-7; 8 positions match TRBD2. Unmatched junction bases numbered 6, after V lost 5 bases and J lost 3 bases. The CDR3 is made up of 14 amino acids. Germline-derived CDR1 and CDR2 are LGHNA and YNFKEQ. DNA of the CDR3: TGTGCCAGCAGCTCGAGCGGGAGAGGCTACGAGCAGTACTTC. Residues: CASSSSGRGYEQYF.

This chain connects TRBV27 to TRBJ2-1; maybe TRBD2 (6 bases). V was shortened by 6 bases and J by 3 bases, with 18 bases between the two germline ends. There are 16 residues in the CDR3. Germline values: CDR1 MNHEY, CDR2 SMNVEV (reference sequence). This CDR3 is CASSPLGGGLYNEQFF. The CDR3 nucleotides read TGTGCCAGCAGCCCGTTGGGGGGAGGCCTCTACAATGAGCAGTTCTTC.

The chain employs TRBV12-5 and TRBJ1-2, with 8 bases that match TRBD1. The trim removed 5 bases at V and 4 bases at J, leaving 3 bases unmatched. CDR1 and CDR2 from the germline V gene are LGHNT and FRNRAP. The length of the CDR3 is 13 residues. CDR3 nucleotides: TGTGCTAGTGGTGATACAGGGGGCTATGGCTACACCTTC. This sequence encodes CASGDTGGYGYTF.

The gene calls are TRBV19 and TRBJ1-6; TRBD1 might be the D (5 bases). Germline CDR1 is LNHDA and CDR2 is SQIVND (reference sequence). The V and J ends lost 4 bases and 10 bases respectively, with 20 bases between them. CDR3 length: 16 residues. CDR3 DNA sequence: TGTGCCAGTAGTAAACGAGGCTCGGGGGGACGGTCACCCCTCCACTTT. Protein product: CASSKRGSGGRSPLHF.

The chain combines TRBV28 with TRBJ2-5; 8 bases are shared with TRBD1. V trimming: 5 bases; J trimming: 4 bases; junction bases outside the gene matches: 6. This CDR3 is 14 amino acids long. Germline CDR1 MDHEN, CDR2 SYDVKM. CDR3 DNA: TGTGCCAGCAGTCTGACAGGGGAAATAGAGACCCAGTACTTC. Translating gives CASSLTGEIETQYF.

This chain joins TRBV27 and TRBJ1-3, with D possibly being TRBD1 (6 bases). V lost 6 bases and J 0 bases, leaving 15 bases between the germline ends. In germline, CDR1 is MNHEY, CDR2 SMNVEV (reference sequence). CDR3 length: 16 residues. CDR3 residues: CASRPGTTNSGNTIYF. The CDR3 coding sequence is TGTGCCAGCAGACCCGGGACAACGAACTCTGGAAACACCATATATTTT.

The chain employs TRBV7-6 and TRBJ2-1; TRBD2 might be the D (5 bases). CDR1 SGHVS and CDR2 FNYEAQ come from the germline V gene. The CDR3 has 17 amino acids. Trimming removed 1 base at V and 0 bases at J, with 13 bases between. The CDR3 here is CASSLGGGLSSYNEQFF. The CDR3 DNA reads TGTGCCAGCAGCTTAGGCGGCGGGCTGAGCTCCTACAATGAGCAGTTCTTC. Full variable domain (rest looked up from reference TRBV7-6 and TRBJ2-1): GAGVSQSPRYKVTKRGQDVALRCDPISGHVSLYWYRQALGQGPEFLTYFNYEAQQDKSGLPNDRFSAERPEGSISTLTIQRTEQRDSAMYRCASSLGGGLSSYNEQFFGPGTRLTVL.

V gene TRBV19 combines with J gene TRBJ2-2; 11 bases align to TRBD1. The CDR3 extends over 14 amino acids. V lost 8 bases, J lost 4 bases, and 3 bases stayed unmatched. Germline V gives CDR1 LNHDA, CDR2 SQIVND (reference sequence). In nucleotides, the CDR3 is TGTGCCAGTTCCGGGACAGGGGGCACCGGGGAGCTGTTTTTT. It codes for CASSGTGGTGELFF.

V is TRBV6-1 and J is TRBJ2-7; the D is unclear. Germline-derived CDR1 and CDR2 are MNHNS and SASEGT. The CDR3 runs to 12 residues. Trimming left V 2 bases short and J 4 bases short, with 6 bases between. CDR3 coding DNA: TGTGCCAGCAGTGAACAGGTTTACGAGCAGTACTTC. It translates to CASSEQVYEQYF.

About this clone itself: This sample includes further DNA sequences coding for the same CDR3. The chain combines TRBV24-1 with TRBJ2-7; TRBD1 agrees at 9 bases. This CDR3 contains 14 residues. V was clipped by 3 bases and J by 4 bases; unmatched bases: 3. CDR1 and CDR2 from the germline V gene are KGHDR and SFDVKD. CDR3 loop: CATSDPDRGYEQYF. The CDR3 coding sequence is TGTGCCACCAGTGATCCGGACAGGGGTTACGAGCAGTACTTC.

The rearrangement uses TRBV19 and TRBJ2-1; 8 nucleotides line up with TRBD2. The ends lost 7 bases at V and 4 bases at J; junction bases unmatched: 9. There are 15 residues in the CDR3. Germline-derived CDR1 and CDR2 are LNHDA and SQIVND (reference sequence). In DNA, the CDR3 is TGTGCCAGTAAGGGGTCCCTAGCGGGTTACAATGAGCAGTTCTTC. As protein: CASKGSLAGYNEQFF.

This chain connects TRBV27 to TRBJ1-2; D is uncertain. Germline CDR1 reads MNHEY; CDR2 reads SMNVEV (reference sequence). The CDR3 is 13 amino acids. The ends were cut back, 4 bases at V and 8 bases at J, with 14 bases in the middle. The CDR3 DNA sequence: TGTGCCAGCAGTTCCCCCTTTAGAGGAGGCTACACCTTC. Protein product: CASSSPFRGGYTF.

This chain links TRBV18 with TRBJ1-1, with a tentative D call TRBD1 (5 bases). Germline CDR1 is KGHSH and CDR2 is LQKENI. The ends were cut back, 1 base at V and 0 bases at J, with 12 bases in the middle. The CDR3 sequence is 16 residues long. CDR3 nucleotides: TGTGCCAGCTCACCACTAATAGGACATTTGAACACTGAAGCTTTCTTT. Its protein is CASSPLIGHLNTEAFF.